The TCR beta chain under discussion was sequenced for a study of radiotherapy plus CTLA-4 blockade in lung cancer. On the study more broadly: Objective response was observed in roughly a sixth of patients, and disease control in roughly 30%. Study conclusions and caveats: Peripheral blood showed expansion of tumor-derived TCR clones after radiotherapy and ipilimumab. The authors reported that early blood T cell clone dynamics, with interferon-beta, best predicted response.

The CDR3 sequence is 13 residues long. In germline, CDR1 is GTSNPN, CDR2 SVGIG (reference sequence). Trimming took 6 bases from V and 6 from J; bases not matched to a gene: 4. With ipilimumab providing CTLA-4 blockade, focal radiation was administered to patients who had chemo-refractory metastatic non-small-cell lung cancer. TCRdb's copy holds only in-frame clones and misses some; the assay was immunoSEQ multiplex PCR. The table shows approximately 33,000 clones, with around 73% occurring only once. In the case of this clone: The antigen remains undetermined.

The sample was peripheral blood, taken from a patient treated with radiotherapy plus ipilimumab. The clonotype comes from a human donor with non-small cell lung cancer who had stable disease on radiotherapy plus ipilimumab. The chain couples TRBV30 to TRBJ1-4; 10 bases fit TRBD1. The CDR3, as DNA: TGTGCCTGTTCCGGGACAGGGGATGAAAAACTGTTTTTT. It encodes CACSGTGDEKLFF.